These 27 T cell receptor beta chains were sequenced from one sample in a study of shared clonotypes between healthy human individuals. The table came from immunoSEQ multiplex PCR; TCRdb's copy has only in-frame clones and leaves some out. This sample has a few hundred thousand clones, with roughly 84% found just once. The sequenced sample was memory CD8+ T cells sorted from blood. Subset denoted: CD45RO+ cells pooled with CCR7-negative TemRA cells. These receptors all come from a man aged 18-30 years in good health.

The CDR3 DNA reads as TGCAGCGTCGCGGACAGCTACACCGGGGAGCTGTTTTTT. Its protein product is CSVADSYTGELFF. The chain is built from TRBV29-1 and TRBJ2-2; D is possibly TRBD1 (6 bases). The CDR3 covers 13 residues. V dropped 6 bases and J dropped 3 bases, with 11 bases sitting between them. CDR1 is SQVTM and CDR2 is ANQGSEA in the germline V gene.

The sample holds one count of this clone. The CDR3: CASSLNWGTGTYEQYF. CDR3 bases: TGTGCCAGCAGCTTGAATTGGGGAACAGGGACCTACGAGCAGTACTTC. The chain carries TRBV5-8 and TRBJ2-7; TRBD1 might be the D (6 bases). Per the germline V gene, CDR1 is SGHTS and CDR2 is YDEGEE. Trimming took off 1 base at V and 2 bases at J, with 16 bases between the two ends. The CDR3 contains 16 residues.

This clone was seen only once. At one end, the junction sequence differs from germline, possibly due to a read error. This chain connects TRBV7-9 to TRBJ2-1; perhaps TRBD2 as D (5 bases). Per the germline V gene, CDR1 is SEHNR and CDR2 is FQNEAQ (reference sequence). CDR3 length: 17 amino acids. The CDR3 is CASRLGSGVMGYNEQFF. DNA of the CDR3: TGTGCCAGCAGATTAGGATCCGGGGTCATGGGCTACAATGAGCAGTTCTTC.

CDR3 sequence: CASRTRQRTEAFF. DNA for the CDR3: TGTGCCAGCAGAACTAGACAGCGCACTGAAGCTTTCTTT. The chain employs TRBV28 and TRBJ1-1, with D perhaps TRBD1 (5 bases). The length of the CDR3 is 13 residues. Germline values: CDR1 MDHEN, CDR2 SYDVKM. Trimming left V 6 bases short and J 4 bases short, with 12 bases between.

V usage is TRBV10-2 and J usage is TRBJ1-5, with TRBD1 matching over 9 bases. Per germline, CDR1 WSHSY and CDR2 SAAADI. This CDR3 is built from 14 residues. V was pared by 2 bases and J by 7 bases, with 3 bases of the junction left unmatched. The CDR3 DNA sequence: TGCGCCAGCAGTGAGGGACAGGGGAGCCAGCCCCAGCATTTT. Translation gives CASSEGQGSQPQHF.

The gene calls are TRBV27 and TRBJ2-7, with 9 bases fitting TRBD2. V was pared by 6 bases and J by 2 bases, with 14 bases of the junction left unmatched. Per the germline V gene, CDR1 is MNHEY and CDR2 is SMNVEV (reference sequence). The length of the CDR3 is 17 residues. The CDR3 nucleotides read TGTGCCAGCAGCGGACTAGCGTCCATAGGGGGAACCTACGAGCAGTACTTC. This translates into CASSGLASIGGTYEQYF.

The chain couples TRBV7-9 to TRBJ2-1; the D is unclear. This CDR3 spans 11 amino acids. Germline loops: CDR1 SEHNR, CDR2 FQNEAQ (reference sequence). Trimming cost V 5 bases and J 8 bases, with 7 bases left between them. Here the CDR3 reads CASSPEYEQFF. For the CDR3, the DNA is TGTGCCAGCAGCCCAGAATATGAGCAGTTCTTC.

V and J are TRBV27 and TRBJ1-2; tentative D call: TRBD1 (6 bases). Germline V gives CDR1 MNHEY, CDR2 SMNVEV (reference sequence). Trimming took off 3 bases at V and 4 bases at J, with 12 bases between the two ends. This CDR3 has 14 residues. The CDR3 DNA reads TGTGCCAGCAGTTTCCGAGGGGGGGCCTATGGCTACACCTTC. This translates into CASSFRGGAYGYTF.

V is TRBV5-1 and J is TRBJ2-3, with a tentative D call TRBD1 (5 bases). Germline lookup yields CDR1 SGHRS and CDR2 YFSETQ. Trimming pared 1 base from V and 5 bases from J, leaving 8 bases between. This CDR3 comprises 13 residues. CDR3 sequence: CASSLLGVDTQYF. The DNA of the CDR3 is TGCGCCAGCAGCTTGTTAGGGGTAGATACGCAGTATTTT.

This chain joins TRBV6-1 and TRBJ2-1, with TRBD2 as a possible D gene (6 bases). Trimming cost V 7 bases and J 2 bases, with 9 bases left between them. There are 13 residues in the CDR3. In germline, CDR1 is MNHNS, CDR2 SASEGT. CDR3 loop: CASTRLAYNEQFF. CDR3 nucleotide sequence: TGTGCCAGCACCAGACTAGCCTACAATGAGCAGTTCTTC.

The chain joins TRBV7-9 to TRBJ2-7, with D uncertain. This CDR3 is 14 amino acids long. CDR1 and CDR2 (germline): SEHNR, FQNEAQ (reference sequence). Deletions cut 5 bases from V and 3 bases from J, with 14 bases between. The CDR3 DNA sequence: TGTGCCAGCAGCCCCGCCGGTGGGAACTACGAGCAGTACTTC. This gives the protein CASSPAGGNYEQYF.

The chain is built from TRBV28 and TRBJ2-5, with D hard to call. The germline V gene has CDR1 MDHEN and CDR2 SYDVKM. Trimming pared 3 bases from V and 2 bases from J, leaving 10 bases between. There are 14 residues in the CDR3. Here the CDR3 reads CASSLRSGQETQYF. The CDR3 DNA sequence: TGTGCCAGCAGTTTGCGAAGTGGGCAAGAGACCCAGTACTTC.

This clone was detected once. Other DNA sequences in this specimen translate into the identical CDR3. The chain joins TRBV5-4 to TRBJ1-2; TRBD1 is a possible D gene (6 bases). Germline V CDR1 and CDR2: SGHNT, YYREEE (reference sequence). V lost 0 bases to trimming and J lost 3 bases, with 9 bases between them. This CDR3 comprises 14 residues. The CDR3 sequence: CASSLVGGYYGYTF. The CDR3 DNA reads TGTGCCAGCAGCTTGGTTGGGGGCTACTATGGCTACACCTTC. The full variable domain, with the rest looked up from reference TRBV5-4 and TRBJ1-2, is ETGVTQSPTHLIKTRGQQVTLRCSSQSGHNTVSWYQQALGQGPQFIFQYYREEENGRGNFPPRFSGLQFPNYSSELNVNALELDDSALYLCASSLVGGYYGYTFGSGTRLTVV.

The V call is TRBV28, the J call TRBJ2-1; D is unresolved. Trimming removed 4 bases from V and 5 bases from J, with 15 bases in between. This CDR3 is built from 15 residues. Germline CDR1 is MDHEN and CDR2 is SYDVKM. The chain's CDR3 is CASSSGRELNNEQFF. CDR3 nucleotide sequence: TGTGCCAGCAGTTCGGGCCGAGAGCTAAACAATGAGCAGTTCTTC.

This rearrangement joins TRBV5-4 to TRBJ2-3, with no clear D. Deletions cut 5 bases from V and 2 bases from J, with 9 bases between. CDR1 and CDR2 from the germline V gene are SGHNT and YYREEE (reference sequence). The CDR3 loop spans 13 amino acids. The chain's CDR3 is CASSPTNTDTQYF. As DNA, the CDR3 is TGTGCCAGCAGTCCGACGAACACAGATACGCAGTATTTT.

The chain uses TRBV28 and TRBJ2-2; no clear D. There are 12 residues in the CDR3. V was pared by 3 bases and J by 5 bases, with 4 bases between. Germline V gene lookup returns CDR1 MDHEN and CDR2 SYDVKM. Here the CDR3 DNA reads TGTGCCAGCAGTTTTGAGACCGGGGAGCTGTTTTTT. It yields the protein CASSFETGELFF.

This clone was counted a few times. The J gene is TRBJ2-7, the V gene TRBV2; D call uncertain. The germline V and J ends were trimmed by 1 base and 1 base, with 8 bases remaining between them. Germline CDR1 and CDR2: SNHLY and FYNNEI. The CDR3 is made up of 14 amino acids. The CDR3 is CASSEGQTSYEQYF. The DNA of the CDR3 is TGTGCCAGCAGTGAAGGGCAGACGTCCTACGAGCAGTACTTC.

CDR3 sequence (DNA): TGTGCCAGCAGCTCTCGGACAGGGCCCTTCTCTGGAAACACCATATATTTT. Residues: CASSSRTGPFSGNTIYF. The chain combines TRBV7-9 with TRBJ1-3; 8 bases are a match to TRBD1. V gave up 4 bases and J gave up 0 bases; unmatched junction bases: 8. CDR1 and CDR2 from the germline V gene are SEHNR and FQNEAQ (reference sequence). The CDR3 has 17 amino acids.

The chain is built from TRBV4-1 and TRBJ2-7, with 9 bases that match TRBD1. CDR1 is MGHRA, CDR2 YSYEKL, per germline. The V and J ends lost 1 base and 6 bases, in that order; junction bases with no gene match: 7. The CDR3 is made up of 15 amino acids. The CDR3 coding sequence is TGCGCCAGCAGCCAAGGGACAGGGGCACCCCTCGAGCAGTACTTC. Protein: CASSQGTGAPLEQYF.

J is TRBJ2-2 and V is TRBV30; D unresolved. The V gene's germline CDR1 is GTSNPN and CDR2 SVGIG (reference sequence). The CDR3 totals 13 residues. The V gene lost 0 bases and the J gene lost 5 bases, with 7 bases spanning the gap. CDR3 loop: CAWSVTATGELFF. CDR3 in DNA: TGTGCCTGGAGTGTAACTGCTACCGGGGAGCTGTTTTTT.

This clone has only a few counts. The rearrangement uses TRBV27 and TRBJ2-7; 9 bases agree with TRBD1. Germline lookup yields CDR1 MNHEY and CDR2 SMNVEV (reference sequence). With 5 bases clipped from V and 5 bases from J, the junction kept 7 bases outside the gene matches. This CDR3 is built from 14 residues. Here the CDR3 DNA reads TGTGCCAGCAGTCCCGGACAGGGGCAGCACGAGCAGTACTTC. Its protein is CASSPGQGQHEQYF.

The chain recombines TRBV9 with TRBJ2-1; 15 nucleotides agree with TRBD2. V was clipped by 0 bases and J by 5 bases; unmatched bases: 9. Germline loops: CDR1 SGDLS, CDR2 YYNGEE. This CDR3 is built from 19 residues. The CDR3 coding sequence is TGTGCCAGCAGCGTAGGGACTAGCGGGAGGGCCTTAAGCCACAATGAGCAGTTCTTC. It encodes CASSVGTSGRALSHNEQFF.

J is TRBJ2-7 and V is TRBV25-1; no reliable D call. The CDR3 is made up of 11 amino acids. The V end lost 5 bases, the J end lost 1 base, and 3 bases lay between the germline ends. CDR1 is MGHDK and CDR2 is SYGVNS in the germline V gene. The CDR3 DNA follows: TGTGCCAGCAGTACTTCCTACGAGCAGTACTTC. The encoded protein is CASSTSYEQYF.

The V and J genes are TRBV7-2 and TRBJ1-1; possibly TRBD1 for D (5 bases). The germline CDR1 and CDR2 sequences are SGHTA and FQGNSA. This CDR3 comprises 20 residues. V was pared by 0 bases and J by 1 base, with 24 bases between. The CDR3 coding sequence is TGTGCCAGCAGCTTAGCGCGTTTGGGTTGGGTTGCGGGGACGAACACTGAAGCTTTCTTT. Its translation is CASSLARLGWVAGTNTEAFF.

As for this clone: The sample carries other DNA sequences with the same CDR3. The J gene is TRBJ1-6, the V gene TRBV4-1; no firm D call. The CDR3 loop spans 12 amino acids. Trimming shortened V by 0 bases and J by 9 bases, and 3 bases separated the two germline ends. Germline loops: CDR1 MGHRA, CDR2 YSYEKL. In DNA form, the CDR3 reads TGCGCCAGCAGCCAAGATGGTTCACCCCTCCACTTT. It specifies CASSQDGSPLHF.

The chain employs TRBV10-2 and TRBJ2-5, with D maybe TRBD1 (6 bases). Germline V gene sequence: CDR1 WSHSY, CDR2 SAAADI. CDR3 length equals 15 residues. Trimming removed 9 bases at V and 1 base at J, with 18 bases between. The chain's CDR3 is CASRGTPEGQETQYF. The CDR3 DNA reads as TGCGCCAGTAGAGGGACACCCGAGGGCCAAGAGACCCAGTACTTC.

This chain connects TRBV18 to TRBJ2-7, with TRBD1 matching 10 bases. The germline gives CDR1 KGHSH, CDR2 LQKENI. CDR3 length equals 14 residues. Trimming cost V 6 bases and J 5 bases; bases outside gene matches: 7. CDR3 region: CASSPRDRGHEQYF. The DNA for the CDR3 is TGTGCCAGCTCCCCAAGGGACAGGGGTCACGAGCAGTACTTC.